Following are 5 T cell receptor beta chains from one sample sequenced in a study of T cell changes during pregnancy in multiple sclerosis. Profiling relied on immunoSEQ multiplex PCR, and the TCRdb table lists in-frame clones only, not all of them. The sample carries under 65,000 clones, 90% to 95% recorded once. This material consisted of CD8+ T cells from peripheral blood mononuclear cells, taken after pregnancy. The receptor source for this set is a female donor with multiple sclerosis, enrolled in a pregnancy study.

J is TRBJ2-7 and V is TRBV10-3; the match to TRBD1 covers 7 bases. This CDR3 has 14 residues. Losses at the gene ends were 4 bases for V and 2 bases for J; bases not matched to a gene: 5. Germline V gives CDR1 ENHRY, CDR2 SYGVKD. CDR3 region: CAISAAGGAYEQYF. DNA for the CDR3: TGTGCCATCAGTGCGGCAGGGGGAGCCTACGAGCAGTACTTC.

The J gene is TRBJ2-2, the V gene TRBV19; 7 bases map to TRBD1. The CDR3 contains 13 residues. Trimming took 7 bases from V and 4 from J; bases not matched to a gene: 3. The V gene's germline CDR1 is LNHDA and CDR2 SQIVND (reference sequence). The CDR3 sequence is CASTDRSTGELFF. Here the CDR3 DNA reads TGTGCCAGTACGGACAGGAGCACCGGGGAGCTGTTTTTT.

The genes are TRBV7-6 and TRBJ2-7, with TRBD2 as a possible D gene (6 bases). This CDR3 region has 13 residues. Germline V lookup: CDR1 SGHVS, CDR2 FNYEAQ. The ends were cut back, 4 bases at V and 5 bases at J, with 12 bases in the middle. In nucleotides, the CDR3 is TGTGCCAGCAGCTCGACTAGTTACGACGAGCAGTACTTC. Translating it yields CASSSTSYDEQYF.

Written as DNA, the CDR3 is TGCAGCGGATGGGGGGAAAATGAAAAACTGTTTTTT. This sequence encodes CSGWGENEKLFF. V usage is TRBV29-1 and J usage is TRBJ1-4; D is perhaps TRBD1 (5 bases). Germline CDR1 SQVTM, CDR2 ANQGSEA. Trimming left V 7 bases short and J 5 bases short, with 11 bases between. CDR3 length equals 12 residues.

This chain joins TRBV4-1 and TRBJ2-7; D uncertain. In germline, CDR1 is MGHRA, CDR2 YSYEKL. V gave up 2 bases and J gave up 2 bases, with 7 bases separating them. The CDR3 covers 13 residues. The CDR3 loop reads CASSQPGPYEQYF. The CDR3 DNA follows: TGCGCCAGCAGCCAACCGGGTCCCTACGAGCAGTACTTC.